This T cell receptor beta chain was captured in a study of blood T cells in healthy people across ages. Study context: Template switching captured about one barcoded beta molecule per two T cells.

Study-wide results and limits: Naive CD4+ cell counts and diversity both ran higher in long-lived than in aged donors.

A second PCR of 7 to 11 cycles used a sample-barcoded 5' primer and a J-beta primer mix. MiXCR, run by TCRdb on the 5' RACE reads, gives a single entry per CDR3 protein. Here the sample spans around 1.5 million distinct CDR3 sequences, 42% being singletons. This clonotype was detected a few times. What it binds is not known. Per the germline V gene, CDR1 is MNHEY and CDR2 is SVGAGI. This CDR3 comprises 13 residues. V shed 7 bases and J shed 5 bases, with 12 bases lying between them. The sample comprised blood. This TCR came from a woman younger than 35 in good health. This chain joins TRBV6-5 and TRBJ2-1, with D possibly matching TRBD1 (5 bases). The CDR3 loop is CASTWTFNNEQFF. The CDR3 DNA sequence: TGTGCCAGCACCTGGACATTCAACAATGAGCAGTTCTTC.